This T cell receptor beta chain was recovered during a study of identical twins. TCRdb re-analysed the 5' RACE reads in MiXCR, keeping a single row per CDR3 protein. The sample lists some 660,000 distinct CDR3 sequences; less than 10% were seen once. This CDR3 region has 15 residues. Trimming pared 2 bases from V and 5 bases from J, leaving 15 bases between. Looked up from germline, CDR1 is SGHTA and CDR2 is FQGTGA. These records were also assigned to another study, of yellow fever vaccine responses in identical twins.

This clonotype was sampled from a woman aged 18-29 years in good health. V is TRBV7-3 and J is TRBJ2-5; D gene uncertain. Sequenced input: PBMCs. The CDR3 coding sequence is TGTGCCAGCAGCTTAGACGGGTACAGTGGGGAGACCCAGTACTTC. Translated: CASSLDGYSGETQYF.